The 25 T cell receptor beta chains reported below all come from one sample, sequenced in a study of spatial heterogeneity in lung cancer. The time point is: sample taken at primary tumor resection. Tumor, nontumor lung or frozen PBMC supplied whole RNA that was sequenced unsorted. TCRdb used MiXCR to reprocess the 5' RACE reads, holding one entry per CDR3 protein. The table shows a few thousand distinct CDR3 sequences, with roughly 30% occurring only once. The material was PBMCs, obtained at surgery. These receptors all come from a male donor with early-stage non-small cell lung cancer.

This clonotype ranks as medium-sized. The chain's CDR3 is CASSVVFTDTQYF. CDR3 nucleotides: TGTGCCAGCAGTGTGGTGTTCACAGATACGCAGTATTTT. This rearrangement joins TRBV2 to TRBJ2-3; D gene uncertain. The ends were cut back, 4 bases at V and 2 bases at J, with 7 bases in the middle. This CDR3 spans 13 amino acids. From germline, CDR1 is SNHLY and CDR2 FYNNEI.

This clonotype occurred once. For the CDR3, the DNA is TGTGCCAGCTCACAGGACAGGGGGAACACTGAAGCTTTCTTT. Protein product: CASSQDRGNTEAFF. The genes are TRBV18 and TRBJ1-1; TRBD1 matches 9 bases. Trimming at V came to 4 bases and at J to 1 base, leaving 1 base not matched to a gene. The germline V gene encodes CDR1 KGHSH and CDR2 LQKENI. This CDR3 comprises 14 residues.

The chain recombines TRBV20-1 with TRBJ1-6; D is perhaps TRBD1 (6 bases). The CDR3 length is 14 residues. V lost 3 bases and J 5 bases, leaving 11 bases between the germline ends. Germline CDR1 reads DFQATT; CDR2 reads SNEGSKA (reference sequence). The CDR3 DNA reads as TGCAGTGCTAGGGGACGGACAGATAATTCACCCCTCCACTTT. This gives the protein CSARGRTDNSPLHF.

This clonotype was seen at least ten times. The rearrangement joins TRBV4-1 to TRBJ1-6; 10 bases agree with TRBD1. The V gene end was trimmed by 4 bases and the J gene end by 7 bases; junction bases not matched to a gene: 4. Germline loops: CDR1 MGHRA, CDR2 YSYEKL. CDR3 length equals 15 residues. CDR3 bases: TGCGCCAGCAGCCGCGGACAGGGGGAGAATTCACCCCTCCACTTT. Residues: CASSRGQGENSPLHF.

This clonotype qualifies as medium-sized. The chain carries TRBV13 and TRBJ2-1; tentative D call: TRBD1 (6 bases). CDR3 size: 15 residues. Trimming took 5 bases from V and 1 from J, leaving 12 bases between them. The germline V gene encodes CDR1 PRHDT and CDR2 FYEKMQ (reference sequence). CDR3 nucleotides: TGTGCCAGCAGCCCACAGGGTTCTTCCTACAATGAGCAGTTCTTC. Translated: CASSPQGSSYNEQFF.

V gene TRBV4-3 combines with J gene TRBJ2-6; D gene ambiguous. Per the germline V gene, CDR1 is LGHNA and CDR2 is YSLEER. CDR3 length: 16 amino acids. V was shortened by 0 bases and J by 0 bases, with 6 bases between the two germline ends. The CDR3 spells CASSQEGLSGANVLTF. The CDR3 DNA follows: TGCGCCAGCAGCCAAGAAGGTCTCTCTGGGGCCAACGTCCTGACTTTC.

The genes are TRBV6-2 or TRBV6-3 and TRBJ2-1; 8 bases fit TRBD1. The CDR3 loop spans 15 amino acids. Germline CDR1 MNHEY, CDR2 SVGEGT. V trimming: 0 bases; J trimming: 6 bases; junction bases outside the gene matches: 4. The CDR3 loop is CASSYSLDRGNEQFF. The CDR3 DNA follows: TGTGCCAGCAGTTACTCCCTCGACAGGGGCAATGAGCAGTTCTTC.

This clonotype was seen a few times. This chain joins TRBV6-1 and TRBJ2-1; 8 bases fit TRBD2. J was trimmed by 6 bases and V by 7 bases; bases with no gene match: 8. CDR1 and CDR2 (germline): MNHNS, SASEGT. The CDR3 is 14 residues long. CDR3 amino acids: CASTDSGTSNEQFF. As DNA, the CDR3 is TGTGCCAGCACCGATTCTGGGACTAGCAATGAGCAGTTCTTC.

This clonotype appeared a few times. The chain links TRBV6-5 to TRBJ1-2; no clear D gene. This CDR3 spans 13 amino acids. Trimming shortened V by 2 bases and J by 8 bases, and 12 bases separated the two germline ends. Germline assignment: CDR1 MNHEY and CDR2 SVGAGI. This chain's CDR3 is CASSYRPVGGYTF. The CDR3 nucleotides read TGTGCCAGCAGTTACCGGCCGGTGGGCGGCTACACCTTC.

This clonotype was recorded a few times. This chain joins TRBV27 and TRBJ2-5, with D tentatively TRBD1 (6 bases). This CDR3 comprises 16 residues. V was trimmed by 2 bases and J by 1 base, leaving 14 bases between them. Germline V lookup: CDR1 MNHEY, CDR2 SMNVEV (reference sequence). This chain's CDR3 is CASSLLPLQGQETQYF. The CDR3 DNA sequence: TGTGCCAGCAGTTTACTGCCCCTACAGGGCCAAGAGACCCAGTACTTC.

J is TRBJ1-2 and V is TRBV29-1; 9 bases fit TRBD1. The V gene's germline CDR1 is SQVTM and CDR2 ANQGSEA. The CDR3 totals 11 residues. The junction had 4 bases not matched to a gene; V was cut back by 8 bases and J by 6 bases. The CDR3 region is CSLRQGDGYTF. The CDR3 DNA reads TGCAGCCTCCGACAGGGGGATGGCTACACCTTC.

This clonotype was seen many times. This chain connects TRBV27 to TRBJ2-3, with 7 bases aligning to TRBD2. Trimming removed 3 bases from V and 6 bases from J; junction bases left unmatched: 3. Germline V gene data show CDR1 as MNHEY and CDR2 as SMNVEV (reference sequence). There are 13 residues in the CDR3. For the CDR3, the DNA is TGTGCCAGCAGTTTTTCCGGGGGGGATACGCAGTATTTT. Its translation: CASSFSGGDTQYF.

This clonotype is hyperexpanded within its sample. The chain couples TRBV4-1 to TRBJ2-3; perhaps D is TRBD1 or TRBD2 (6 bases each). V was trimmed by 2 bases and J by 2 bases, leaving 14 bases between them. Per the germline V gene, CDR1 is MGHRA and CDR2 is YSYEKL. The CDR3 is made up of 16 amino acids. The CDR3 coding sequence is TGCGCCAGCAGCCAAAGTGGTCGGGGGCACACAGATACGCAGTATTTT. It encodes CASSQSGRGHTDTQYF.

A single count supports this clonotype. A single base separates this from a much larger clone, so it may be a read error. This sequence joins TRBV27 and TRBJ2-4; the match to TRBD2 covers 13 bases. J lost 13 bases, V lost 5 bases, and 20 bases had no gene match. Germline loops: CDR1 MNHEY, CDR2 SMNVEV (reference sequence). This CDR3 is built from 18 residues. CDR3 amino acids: CASSPMPGLAGPPMKQYF. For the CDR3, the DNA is TGTGCCAGCAGTCCCATGCCGGGACTAGCGGGGCCCCCAATGAAACAGTACTTC.

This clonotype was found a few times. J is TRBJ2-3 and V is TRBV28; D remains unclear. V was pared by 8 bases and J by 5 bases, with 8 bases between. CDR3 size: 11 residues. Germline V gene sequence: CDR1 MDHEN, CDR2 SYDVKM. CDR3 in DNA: TGTGCCAGCGGCGCGTTAGATACGCAGTATTTT. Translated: CASGALDTQYF. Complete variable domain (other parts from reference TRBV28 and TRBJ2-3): DVKVTQSSRYLVKRTGEKVFLECVQDMDHENMFWYRQDPGLGLRLIYFSYDVKMKEKGDIPEGYSVSREKKERFSLILESASTNQTSMYLCASGALDTQYFGPGTRLTVL.

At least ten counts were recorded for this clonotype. The CDR3 coding sequence is TGTGCCAGCAGCCCAAGTTATAGCAATCAGCCCCAGCATTTT. Amino acid sequence: CASSPSYSNQPQHF. The chain uses TRBV5-6 and TRBJ1-5; D call uncertain. Between the trimmed V and J ends, which lost 4 bases and 0 bases, there was a span of 8 bases. The CDR3 spans 14 residues. Germline V gene sequence: CDR1 SGHDT, CDR2 YYEEEE.

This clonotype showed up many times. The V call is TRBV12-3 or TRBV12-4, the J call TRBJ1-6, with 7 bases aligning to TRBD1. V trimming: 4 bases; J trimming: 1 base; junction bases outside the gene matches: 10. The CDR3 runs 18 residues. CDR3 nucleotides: TGTGCCAGCAGTTACACTGGACAGGAACTATCCTATAATTCACCCCTCCACTTT. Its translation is CASSYTGQELSYNSPLHF.

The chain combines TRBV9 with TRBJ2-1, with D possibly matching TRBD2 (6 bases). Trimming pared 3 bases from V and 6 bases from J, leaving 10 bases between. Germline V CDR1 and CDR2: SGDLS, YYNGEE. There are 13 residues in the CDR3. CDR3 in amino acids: CASSAGGTNEQFF. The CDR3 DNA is TGTGCCAGCAGCGCTGGGGGGACCAATGAGCAGTTCTTC.

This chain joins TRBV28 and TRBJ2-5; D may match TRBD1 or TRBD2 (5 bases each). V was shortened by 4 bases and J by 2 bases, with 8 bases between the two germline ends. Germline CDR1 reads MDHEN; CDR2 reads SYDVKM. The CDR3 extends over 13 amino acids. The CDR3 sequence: CASSSGPQETQYF. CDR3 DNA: TGTGCCAGCAGTTCGGGACCACAAGAGACCCAGTACTTC. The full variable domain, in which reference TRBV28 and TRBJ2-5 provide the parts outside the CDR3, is DVKVTQSSRYLVKRTGEKVFLECVQDMDHENMFWYRQDPGLGLRLIYFSYDVKMKEKGDIPEGYSVSREKKERFSLILESASTNQTSMYLCASSSGPQETQYFGPGTRLLVL.

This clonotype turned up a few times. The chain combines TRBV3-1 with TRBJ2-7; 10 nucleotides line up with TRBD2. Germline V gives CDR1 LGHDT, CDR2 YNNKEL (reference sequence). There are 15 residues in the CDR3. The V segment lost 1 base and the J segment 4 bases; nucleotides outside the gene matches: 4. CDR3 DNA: TGTGCCAGCAGCCAAGGGCTAGCGGGAGCATACGAGCAGTACTTC. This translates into CASSQGLAGAYEQYF.

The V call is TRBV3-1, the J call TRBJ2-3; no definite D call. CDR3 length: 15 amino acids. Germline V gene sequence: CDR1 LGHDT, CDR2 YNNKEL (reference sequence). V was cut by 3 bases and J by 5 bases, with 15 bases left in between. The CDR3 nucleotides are TGTGCCAGCAGCCAGAGTTTAGTTCCGGGAGATACGCAGTATTTT. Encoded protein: CASSQSLVPGDTQYF.

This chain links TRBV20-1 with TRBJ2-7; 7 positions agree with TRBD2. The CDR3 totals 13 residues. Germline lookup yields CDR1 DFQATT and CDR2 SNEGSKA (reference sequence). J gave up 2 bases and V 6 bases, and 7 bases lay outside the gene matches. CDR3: CSAPSLAAYEQYF. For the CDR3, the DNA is TGCAGTGCCCCAAGTCTAGCGGCCTACGAGCAGTACTTC.

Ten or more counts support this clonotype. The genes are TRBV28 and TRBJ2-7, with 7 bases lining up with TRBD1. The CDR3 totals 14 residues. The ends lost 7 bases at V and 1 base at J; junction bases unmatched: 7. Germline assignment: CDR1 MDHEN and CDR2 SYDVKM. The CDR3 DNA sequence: TGTGCCAGCACCCAAATGACAGGGTCCTACGAGCAGTACTTC. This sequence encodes CASTQMTGSYEQYF.

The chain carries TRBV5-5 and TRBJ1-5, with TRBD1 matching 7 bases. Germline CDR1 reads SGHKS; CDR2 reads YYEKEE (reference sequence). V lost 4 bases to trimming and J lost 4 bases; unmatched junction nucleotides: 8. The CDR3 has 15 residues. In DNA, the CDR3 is TGTGCCAGCAGCCTAAGACAGGGCGGGAATCAGCCCCAGCATTTT. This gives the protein CASSLRQGGNQPQHF.

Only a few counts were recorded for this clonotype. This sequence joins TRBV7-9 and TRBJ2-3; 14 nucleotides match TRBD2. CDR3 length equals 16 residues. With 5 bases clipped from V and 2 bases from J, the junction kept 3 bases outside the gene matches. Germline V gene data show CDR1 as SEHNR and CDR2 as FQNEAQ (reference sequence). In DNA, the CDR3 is TGTGCCAGCAGCGTGGGACTAGCGGGAGCCACAGATACGCAGTATTTT. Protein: CASSVGLAGATDTQYF.